The following is a T cell receptor beta chain sequence with its context. The antigen is unknown. Germline CDR1 SGHAT, CDR2 FQNNGV. The CDR3 runs to 15 residues. V lost 3 bases and J lost 2, with 14 bases in between. The data originate from a study of cytomegalovirus exposure and HLA in healthy donors. Study conclusions and caveats: Listed as cytomegalovirus-associated were over 150 TCR beta chains. Despite most TCR sequences being rare, some public TCRs occurred in many donors.

The study ran its PCR with 60 Vbeta and 13 Jbeta primers. TCRdb's copy holds only in-frame clones and misses some; the assay was immunoSEQ multiplex PCR. The sample has roughly 130,000 clones, roughly 69% seen once; the top ten hold around 2.6%. The J gene is TRBJ2-7, the V gene TRBV11-2; possible D gene TRBD2, 6 bases. The TCR originated in a human donor in good health. The source material was PBMCs. The CDR3 loop reads CASSLELAPTYEQYF. The CDR3 region has the DNA TGTGCCAGCAGCTTGGAGCTAGCGCCCACCTACGAGCAGTACTTC.